This T cell receptor beta chain derives from a study of cytomegalovirus exposure and HLA in healthy donors. The germline V gene encodes CDR1 MGHRA and CDR2 YSYEKL. V was clipped by 0 bases and J by 1 base, with 18 bases between them. The CDR3 loop spans 18 amino acids. The PCR made use of 60 Vbeta and 13 Jbeta primers. Sequencing was performed with immunoSEQ multiplex PCR; in TCRdb, only in-frame clones are kept and a portion is missing. The top ten clones hold roughly 2% of a sample with roughly 150,000 clones, 75% to 85% of them seen once. This clone was observed a few times. The genes are TRBV4-1 and TRBJ1-2; D may be TRBD1 (6 bases). The TCR was taken from a woman aged 18 to 35 in good health and CMV-seronegative. Sequencing was done on a sample of PBMCs. For the CDR3, the DNA is TGCGCCAGCAGCCAAGAGAGTACTTTCGGGGGGCTTAACTATGGCTACACCTTC. This codes for CASSQESTFGGLNYGYTF.